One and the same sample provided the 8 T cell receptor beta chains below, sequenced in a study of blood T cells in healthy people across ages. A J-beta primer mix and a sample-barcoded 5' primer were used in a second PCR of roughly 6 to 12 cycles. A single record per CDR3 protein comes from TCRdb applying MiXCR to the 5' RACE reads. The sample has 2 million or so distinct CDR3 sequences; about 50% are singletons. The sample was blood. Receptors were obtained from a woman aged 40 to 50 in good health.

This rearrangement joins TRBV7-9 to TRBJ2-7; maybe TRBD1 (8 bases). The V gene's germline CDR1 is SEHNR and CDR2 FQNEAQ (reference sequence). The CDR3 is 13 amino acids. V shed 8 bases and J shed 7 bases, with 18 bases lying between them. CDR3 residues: CASGGDRYNEQYF. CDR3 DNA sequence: TGTGCCAGCGGGGGGGACAGGTACAATGAGCAGTACTTC.

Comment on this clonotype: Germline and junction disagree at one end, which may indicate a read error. The CDR3 sequence: CASSESTGTGQETQYF. Written as DNA, the CDR3 is TGCGCCAGCAGTGAGTCGACAGGGACGGGTCAAGAGACCCAGTACTTC. The chain is built from TRBV6-1 and TRBJ2-5; 7 bases agree with TRBD1. Germline V gives CDR1 MNHNS, CDR2 SASEGT. The length of the CDR3 is 16 residues.

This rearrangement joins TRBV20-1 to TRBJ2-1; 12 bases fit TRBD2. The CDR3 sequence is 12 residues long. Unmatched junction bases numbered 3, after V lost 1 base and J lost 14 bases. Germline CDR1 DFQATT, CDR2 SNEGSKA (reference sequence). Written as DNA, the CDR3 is TGCAGTGCTAGAGGCCGGACTAGCGGGGAGTTCTTC. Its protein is CSARGRTSGEFF.

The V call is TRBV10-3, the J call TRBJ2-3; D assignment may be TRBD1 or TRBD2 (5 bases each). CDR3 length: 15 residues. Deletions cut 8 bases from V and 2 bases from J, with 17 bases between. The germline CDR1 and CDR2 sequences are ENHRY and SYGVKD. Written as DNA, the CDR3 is TGTGCCATCGGGGGACCAGACCCTATCACAGATACGCAGTATTTT. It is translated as CAIGGPDPITDTQYF.

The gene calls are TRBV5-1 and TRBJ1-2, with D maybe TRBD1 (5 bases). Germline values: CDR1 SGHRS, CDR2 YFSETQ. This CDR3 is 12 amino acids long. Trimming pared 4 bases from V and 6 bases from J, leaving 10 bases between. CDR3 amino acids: CASSGGPNGYTF. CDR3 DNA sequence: TGCGCCAGCAGCGGGGGACCTAATGGCTACACCTTC.

The CDR3 spells CASSYYPGQGSGEQYF. In DNA, the CDR3 is TGTGCCAGCAGTTACTATCCGGGACAGGGTTCTGGCGAGCAGTACTTC. This chain joins TRBV27 and TRBJ2-4, with 9 bases that match TRBD1. The closer fit of TRBJ2-7 to the DNA end suggests the J call may be wrong. The CDR3 length is 16 residues. CDR1 is MNHEY, CDR2 SMNVEV, per germline (reference sequence).

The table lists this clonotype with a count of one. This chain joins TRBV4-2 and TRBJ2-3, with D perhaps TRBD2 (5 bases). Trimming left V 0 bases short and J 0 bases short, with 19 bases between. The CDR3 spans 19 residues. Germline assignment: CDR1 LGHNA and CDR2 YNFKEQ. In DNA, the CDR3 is TGTGCCAGCAGCCAAGAGTTACTAGTCGCCCCCTCTAGCACAGATACGCAGTATTTT. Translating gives CASSQELLVAPSSTDTQYF.

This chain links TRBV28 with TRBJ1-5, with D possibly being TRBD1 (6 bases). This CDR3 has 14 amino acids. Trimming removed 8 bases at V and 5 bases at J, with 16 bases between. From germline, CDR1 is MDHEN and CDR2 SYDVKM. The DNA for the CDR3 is TGTGCCAGCCGTGCCCGACAGGAGTATCAGCCCCAGCATTTT. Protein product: CASRARQEYQPQHF.